This entry features one TCR beta chain sequence. What it binds is unknown. The data are from a study of vaccination effects on CD4 cells after COVID-19. Profiling relied on immunoSEQ multiplex PCR, and the TCRdb table lists in-frame clones only, not all of them. The data contain tens of thousands of clones, roughly 70% of them singletons. Sequencing in the ViraFEST assay came after antigen-specific CD4+ T cells had been expanded with viral peptide pools, which were used to stimulate PBMC. Following 10 days of culture, CD4+ T cells were isolated. Nobody among the vaccine recipients had prior SARS-CoV-2 infection (nucleocapsid antibodies were negative). Both day 3 and day 7 saw half the medium replaced with IL-2 medium. Germline loops: CDR1 SGHTA, CDR2 FQGNSA. The CDR3 length is 15 residues. The V end was cut by 1 base, the J end by 7 bases, with 11 bases between.

The specimen was CD4+ T cells from PBMCs cultured with HCoV-OC43 spike peptides, collected before COVID-19 vaccination. Stated subset: HCoV-OC43 spike overlapping peptide pool stimulation. The receptor was isolated from a human donor who received a COVID-19 vaccine. The chain uses TRBV7-2 and TRBJ1-6; D remains ambiguous. DNA for the CDR3: TGTGCCAGCAGCTTAGATAGGGTCTGGAATTCACCCCTCCACTTT. This codes for CASSLDRVWNSPLHF.